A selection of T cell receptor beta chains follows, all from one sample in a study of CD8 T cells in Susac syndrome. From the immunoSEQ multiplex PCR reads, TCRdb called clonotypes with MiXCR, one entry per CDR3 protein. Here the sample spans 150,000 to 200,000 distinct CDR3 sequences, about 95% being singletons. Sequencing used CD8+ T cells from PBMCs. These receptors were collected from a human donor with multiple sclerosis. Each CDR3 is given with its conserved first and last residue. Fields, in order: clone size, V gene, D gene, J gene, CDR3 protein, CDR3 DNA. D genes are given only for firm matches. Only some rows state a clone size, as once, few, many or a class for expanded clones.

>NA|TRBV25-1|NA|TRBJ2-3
CASSEWVGGDTQYF
TGTGCCAGCAGTGAATGGGTGGGAGGAGATACGCAGTATTTT
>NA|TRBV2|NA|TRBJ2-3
CASSVGVTGTDTQYF
TGTGCCAGCAGTGTAGGGGTTACGGGCACAGATACGCAGTATTTT
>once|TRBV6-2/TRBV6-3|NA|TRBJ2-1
CASSEASPYNEQFF
TGTGCCAGCAGTGAGGCTAGCCCCTACAATGAGCAGTTCTTC
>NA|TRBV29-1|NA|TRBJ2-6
CSVLSPSGANVLTF
TGCAGCGTTCTGAGTCCCTCTGGGGCCAACGTCCTGACTTTC
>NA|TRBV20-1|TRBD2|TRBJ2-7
CSASTSGRTSYEQYF
TGCAGTGCTTCCACTAGCGGGAGGACCTCCTACGAGCAGTACTTC
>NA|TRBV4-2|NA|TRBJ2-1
CASSPWTSQLHEQFF
TGTGCCAGCAGCCCCTGGACGAGTCAGCTGCATGAGCAGTTCTTC
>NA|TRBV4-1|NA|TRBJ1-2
CASSQAHGYTF
TGCGCCAGCAGCCAAGCCCACGGCTACACCTTC
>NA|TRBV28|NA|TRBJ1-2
CASSIRDRDYGYTF
TGTGCCAGCAGCATCCGGGACCGAGACTATGGCTACACCTTC
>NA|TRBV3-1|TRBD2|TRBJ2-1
CASSQVQGGYNEQFF
TGTGCCAGCAGCCAAGTCCAGGGAGGGTACAATGAGCAGTTCTTC
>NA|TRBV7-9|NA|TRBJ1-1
CASSEQGAAEAFF
TGTGCCAGCAGCGAACAGGGTGCAGCTGAAGCTTTCTTT
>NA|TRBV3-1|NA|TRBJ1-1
CASSQELMVTEAFF
TGTGCCAGCAGCCAAGAATTGATGGTGACTGAAGCTTTCTTT
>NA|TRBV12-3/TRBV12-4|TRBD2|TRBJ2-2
CASSFPPAGGPPGELFF
TGTGCCAGCAGTTTCCCCCCCGCGGGAGGGCCCCCCGGGGAGCTGTTTTTT
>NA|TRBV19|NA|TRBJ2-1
CASSIATSYNEQFF
TGTGCCAGTAGTATAGCGACGTCCTACAATGAGCAGTTCTTC
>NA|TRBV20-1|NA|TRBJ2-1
CSARVSNEQFF
TGCAGTGCTAGAGTCTCCAATGAGCAGTTCTTC
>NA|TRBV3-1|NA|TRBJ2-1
CASSQEGGTSSYNEQFF
TGTGCCAGCAGCCAAGAAGGGGGGACAAGCTCCTACAATGAGCAGTTCTTC
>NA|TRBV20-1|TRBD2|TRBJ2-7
CSARGLAGPYEQYF
TGCAGTGCTAGAGGACTAGCGGGGCCCTACGAGCAGTACTTC
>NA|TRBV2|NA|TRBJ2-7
CASRGDIYEQYF
TGTGCCAGCAGAGGGGACATCTACGAGCAGTACTTC
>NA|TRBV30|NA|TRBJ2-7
CAWSVGDPPLYEQYF
TGTGCCTGGAGTGTAGGGGATCCCCCCCTATACGAGCAGTACTTC
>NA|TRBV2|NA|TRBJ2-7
CASNSGYEQYF
TGTGCCAGCAACAGCGGATACGAGCAGTACTTC
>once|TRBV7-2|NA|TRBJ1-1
CASSLVDIGYDTEAFF
TGTGCCAGCAGCTTAGTTGATATCGGGTACGACACTGAAGCTTTCTTT
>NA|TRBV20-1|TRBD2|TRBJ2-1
CSARGMGGSFRERQFF
TGCAGTGCCAGAGGTATGGGCGGGAGTTTCCGTGAACGGCAGTTCTTC
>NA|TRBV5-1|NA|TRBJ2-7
CASRGDLGTYEQYF
TGCGCCAGCAGAGGGGACCTTGGGACCTACGAGCAGTACTTC
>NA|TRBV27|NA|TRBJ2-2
CASSTINTGELFF
TGTGCCAGCAGCACGATTAACACCGGGGAGCTGTTTTTT
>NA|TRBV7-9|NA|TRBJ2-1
CASGSSPVNEQFF
TGTGCCAGCGGATCTAGTCCGGTCAATGAGCAGTTCTTC
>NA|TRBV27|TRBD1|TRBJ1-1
CASRQGAVNTEAFF
TGTGCCAGTCGACAGGGGGCCGTGAACACTGAAGCTTTCTTT
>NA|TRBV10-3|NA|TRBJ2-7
CAISELAKTYEQYF
TGTGCCATCAGTGAGCTAGCGAAGACCTACGAGCAGTACTTC
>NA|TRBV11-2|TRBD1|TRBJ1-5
CASSLKGAINQPQHF
TGTGCCAGCAGCTTAAAGGGGGCCATCAATCAGCCCCAGCATTTT
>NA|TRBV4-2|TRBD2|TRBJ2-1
CASSQVPASGSNEQFF
TGTGCCAGCAGCCAAGTTCCGGCTAGCGGGAGCAATGAGCAGTTCTTC
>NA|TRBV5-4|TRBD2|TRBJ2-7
CASSLGLAVPYEQYF
TGTGCCAGCAGCTTGGGACTAGCGGTACCCTACGAGCAGTACTTC
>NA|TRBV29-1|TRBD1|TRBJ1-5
CSVGTGLNQPQHF
TGCAGCGTTGGGACAGGGCTAAATCAGCCCCAGCATTTT